This record concerns one T cell receptor beta chain sequence. Its target is not known. Germline loops: CDR1 MGHRA, CDR2 YSYEKL. V was cut by 0 bases and J by 3 bases, with 8 bases left in between. CDR3 length equals 15 residues. The entry originates in a study of graft-versus-host responses after intestinal transplantation. Sequencing was performed with immunoSEQ multiplex PCR; in TCRdb, only in-frame clones are kept and a portion is missing. The table lists about 110,000 clones, roughly nine tenths of them singletons, with approximately 0.25% in the top ten. Source: unstimulated CD4+ T cells sorted from spleen or lymph node cells, taken before transplant. The rearrangement uses TRBV4-1 and TRBJ1-4, with D tentatively TRBD1 (5 bases). The receptor was derived from a human donor who was the organ donor for an intestinal transplant. The CDR3 nucleotides are TGCGCCAGCAGCCAAGAACCCAGGGCTAATGAAAAACTGTTTTTT. Translating it yields CASSQEPRANEKLFF.